This T cell receptor (beta chain) was obtained from a study of identifying expanded T cells in peripheral blood. Notes on the study in general: Differentially abundant clones: about 1.2 between replicates, around 16 at around 15 days, less than 20 at four. Two-week clone count variance significantly increased as total template count grew.

No infections or other immune events were documented during collection. Notes on this clone: The antigen remains unidentified.

Repertoires were generated with immunoSEQ multiplex PCR, while TCRdb's copy carries only in-frame clones and drops some. The sample contains around 94,000 clones, 70% to 90% of which appear only once. Sequencing was performed on blood. The receptor comes from a person aged 18-70 years in good health.

The CDR3 here is CASSPQGPNQPQHF. DNA of the CDR3: TGTGCCAGCAGTCCCCAGGGACCTAATCAGCCCCAGCATTTT. The chain is built from TRBV6-5 and TRBJ1-5; D might be TRBD1 (5 bases). The CDR3 runs to 14 residues. In germline, CDR1 is MNHEY, CDR2 SVGAGI. Trimming stripped 5 bases from V and 4 bases from J, with 12 bases between.